A selection of T cell receptor beta chains follows, all from one sample in a study of post-analysis software for immune sequencing data. TCRdb analysed the PCR reads with MiXCR anew, one entry per CDR3 protein. The sample includes hundreds of thousands of distinct CDR3 sequences, about 38% of them seen just once. The sequenced sample consisted of blood. Every receptor here comes from a girl aged 5-17 years with multiple sclerosis. Each CDR3 is given with its conserved first and last residue. A D gene is named only where the DNA matches it firmly. Expanded clones get a size class; other rows say once, few or many, or leave the size out.

V gene	D gene	J gene	clone size	CDR3 protein	CDR3 DNA
TRBV12-3/TRBV12-4	TRBD1	TRBJ1-5	few	CASSFGTGWIQPQHF	TGTGCCAGCAGTTTCGGGACAGGGTGGATACAGCCCCAGCATTTT
TRBV5-1	.	TRBJ1-5	.	CASSPGEYSNQPRHF	TGCGCCAGCTCGCCGGGTGAATATAGCAATCAGCCCCGGCATTTT
TRBV6-5	.	TRBJ2-3	many	CASRLGFTDTQYF	TGTGCCAGCCGACTAGGATTCACAGATACGCAGTATTTT
TRBV6-5	.	TRBJ2-5	.	CASSYSSGVKTQYF	TGTGCCAGCAGTTACTCTTCGGGAGTAAAGACCCAGTACTTC
TRBV12-3/TRBV12-4	TRBD2	TRBJ2-7	.	CASSLLAEGSYEQYF	TGTGCCAGCAGTTTGCTAGCGGAGGGCTCCTACGAGCAGTACTTC
TRBV6-1	.	TRBJ2-7	.	CAGGPTGSPTVAITNEQYF	TGTGCCGGCGGGCCCACGGGCAGTCCAACTGTCGCAATCACTAACGAGCAGTACTTC
TRBV9	TRBD2	TRBJ2-1	.	CASSVGGGGGYNERFF	TGTGCCAGCAGCGTAGGAGGTGGGGGGGGGTACAATGAGCGGTTCTTC
TRBV14	.	TRBJ2-1	few	CASSQPGGLYNEQFF	TGTGCCAGCAGCCAACCCGGGGGCCTATACAATGAGCAGTTCTTC
TRBV10-3	TRBD1	TRBJ1-1	few	CAISEPGQGVSEAFF	TGTGCCATCAGTGAGCCGGGACAGGGGGTTTCCGAAGCTTTCTTT
TRBV6-2/TRBV6-3	.	TRBJ2-3	.	CASSYMTVADTQYF	TGTGCCAGCAGTTACATGACGGTTGCAGATACGCAGTATTTT
TRBV7-6	.	TRBJ1-1	.	CSSSRVGSTEAFF	TGTTCCAGCAGCCGCGTCGGGTCCACTGAAGCTTTCTTT
TRBV7-8	.	TRBJ1-2	many	CASRPGGGYGYTF	TGTGCCAGCAGACCGGGGGGTGGCTATGGCTACACCTTC
TRBV7-2	.	TRBJ1-4	.	CASSLRGTASTNEKLFF	TGTGCCAGCAGCTTGAGGGGAACAGCCTCAACTAATGAAAAACTGTTTTTT
TRBV14	TRBD2	TRBJ2-1	many	CASSQDGRAGVSSYNEQFF	TGTGCCAGCAGCCAAGATGGTAGAGCGGGGGTGAGCTCCTACAATGAGCAGTTCTTC
TRBV12-3/TRBV12-4	TRBD2	TRBJ2-3	.	CASRPSAGASDTQYF	TGTGCCAGCAGACCTTCAGCGGGAGCGTCGGATACGCAGTATTTT
TRBV28	TRBD1	TRBJ2-2	.	CASSFRQGGNTGELFF	TGTGCCAGCAGTTTTCGACAGGGCGGGAACACCGGGGAGCTGTTTTTT
TRBV12-3/TRBV12-4	.	TRBJ1-2	.	CASSLTGEYGYTF	TGTGCCAGCAGTTTAACTGGGGAGTATGGCTACACCTTC
TRBV27	.	TRBJ2-1	many	CASSLGGARYNEQFF	TGTGCCAGCAGTTTAGGTGGAGCGAGGTACAATGAGCAGTTCTTC
TRBV29-1	.	TRBJ2-5	few	CSGGPRETQYF	TGCAGCGGTGGGCCCCGTGAGACCCAGTACTTC
TRBV11-2	.	TRBJ1-1	many	CASSGGTYEAFF	TGTGCCAGCAGCGGGGGAACCTATGAAGCTTTCTTT
TRBV6-5	TRBD1	TRBJ1-1	.	CASSYRGETGAGSTEAFF	TGTGCCAGCAGTTATAGGGGAGAGACAGGGGCTGGTAGCACTGAAGCTTTCTTT
TRBV20-1	.	TRBJ1-1	.	CSARGPSAFF	TGCAGTGCTAGAGGCCCCAGCGCTTTCTTT
TRBV12-3/TRBV12-4	.	TRBJ1-5	many	CASSYGVGGYSNQPQHF	TGTGCCAGCAGCTATGGGGTCGGAGGTTATAGCAATCAGCCCCAGCATTTT
TRBV4-2	.	TRBJ2-1	few	CASSHVPGAEQFF	TGTGCCAGCAGCCATGTCCCCGGGGCTGAGCAGTTCTTC
TRBV4-1	TRBD1	TRBJ1-5	many	CASSQDFDRGVQPQHF	TGCGCCAGCAGCCAAGATTTCGACAGGGGGGTTCAGCCCCAGCATTTT
TRBV14	.	TRBJ1-2	few	CASSPEGPKRHGYTF	TGTGCCAGCAGCCCTGAGGGTCCGAAGAGGCATGGCTACACCTTC
TRBV5-1	TRBD1	TRBJ1-1	once	CASSGRTGLGNTEAFF	TGCGCCAGCAGCGGGAGGACAGGGTTGGGGAACACTGAAGCTTTCTTT
TRBV9	TRBD2	TRBJ2-3	.	CASSVPGGADTQYF	TGTGCCAGCAGCGTACCGGGAGGCGCAGATACGCAGTATTTT